The 19 T cell receptor beta chains in this list originate from one sample, sequenced in a study of shared T cell receptors in the human thymus. Some clones are missing from TCRdb's copy, which holds only in-frame ones; the method was immunoSEQ multiplex PCR. The data contain hundreds of thousands of clones, approximately 78% of them seen just once; the ten biggest clones take up roughly 0.013%. The data also belong to a second study, concerning human thymus T cells.

Sequenced: thymocytes. The receptors were sampled from a boy younger than two with a congenital heart defect.

The CDR3: CASSESPRGGRSASYEQYF. In DNA, the CDR3 is TGTGCCAGCAGTGAAAGCCCTAGGGGCGGGAGGTCGGCCTCCTACGAGCAGTACTTC. The J gene is TRBJ2-7, the V gene TRBV2; 8 nucleotides line up with TRBD2. The germline V gene has CDR1 SNHLY and CDR2 FYNNEI. The CDR3 covers 19 residues. With V trimmed by 2 bases and J by 0 bases, 15 bases remained unmatched. Combining the CDR3 with reference TRBV2 and TRBJ2-7 gives the whole variable domain EPEVTQTPSHQVTQMGQEVILRCVPISNHLYFYWYRQILGQKVEFLVSFYNNEISEKSEIFDDQFSVERPDGSNFTLKIRSTKLEDSAMYFCASSESPRGGRSASYEQYFGPGTRLTVT.

The chain joins TRBV5-8 to TRBJ2-7, with 8 bases that match TRBD1. V shed 3 bases and J 6 bases; nucleotides not matched to a gene: 11. Germline V gives CDR1 SGHTS, CDR2 YDEGEE. There are 15 residues in the CDR3. The CDR3 nucleotides are TGTGCCAGCAGCTCCGGACAGGGTATTACTAGCGAGCAGTACTTC. This sequence encodes CASSSGQGITSEQYF. Together with reference TRBV5-8 and TRBJ2-7, the CDR3 gives the full variable domain: EAGVTQSPTHLIKTRGQQATLRCSPISGHTSVYWYQQALGLGLQFLLWYDEGEERNRGNFPPRFSGRQFPNYSSELNVNALELEDSALYLCASSSGQGITSEQYFGPGTRLTVT.

The chain combines TRBV7-3 with TRBJ1-2; D is ambiguous. This CDR3 region has 11 residues. Per germline, CDR1 SGHTA and CDR2 FQGTGA. The V and J ends lost 5 bases and 6 bases respectively, with 7 bases between them. The CDR3 protein is CASSPGDGYTF. In DNA form, the CDR3 reads TGTGCCAGCAGCCCCGGGGATGGCTACACCTTC.

The chain has TRBV27 and TRBJ2-1, with 14 bases fitting TRBD2. The CDR3 is 15 residues long. The germline V gene encodes CDR1 MNHEY and CDR2 SMNVEV (reference sequence). The J segment lost 7 bases and the V segment lost 5 bases, leaving 4 bases of the junction unmatched. CDR3 loop: CASSSGLAGGNEQFF. CDR3 coding DNA: TGTGCCAGCAGTAGCGGACTAGCGGGGGGTAATGAGCAGTTCTTC.

This chain links TRBV27 with TRBJ2-7, with 7 positions matching TRBD2. Germline loops: CDR1 MNHEY, CDR2 SMNVEV (reference sequence). Trimming removed 4 bases from V and 2 bases from J; junction bases left unmatched: 5. This CDR3 is 14 amino acids long. CDR3 residues: CASSWGDYPYEQYF. CDR3 in DNA: TGTGCCAGCAGTTGGGGGGACTACCCCTACGAGCAGTACTTC.

This chain connects TRBV7-9 to TRBJ2-1; TRBD2 aligns across 7 bases. Germline CDR1 SEHNR, CDR2 FQNEAQ (reference sequence). Losses at the gene ends were 3 bases for V and 7 bases for J; bases not matched to a gene: 12. The CDR3 loop spans 16 amino acids. The CDR3 nucleotides are TGTGCCAGCAGCTTTTGGGGACTACCAGAGAATAATGAGCAGTTCTTC. Its translation is CASSFWGLPENNEQFF.

The CDR3 DNA reads as TGTGCCAGCAGCCAAGTCAAGTTGGGAACAGGGGATAATGAAAAACTGTTTTTT. This translates into CASSQVKLGTGDNEKLFF. J is TRBJ1-4 and V is TRBV4-2, with 7 positions matching TRBD1. The junction had 12 bases not matched to a gene; V was cut back by 1 base and J by 4 bases. Germline-derived CDR1 and CDR2 are LGHNA and YNFKEQ. The CDR3 sequence is 18 residues long.

J is TRBJ2-2 and V is TRBV7-9; 12 bases match TRBD1. The germline V gene encodes CDR1 SEHNR and CDR2 FQNEAQ (reference sequence). Germline trimming cut 8 bases from V and 0 bases from J; bases unmatched to any gene: 10. The length of the CDR3 is 18 residues. CDR3 protein: CASPRGTGGDTNTGELFF. The CDR3 DNA reads TGTGCCAGCCCTAGGGGGACAGGGGGCGACACGAACACCGGGGAGCTGTTTTTT.

CDR3 residues: CASSIAITQGVSYEQYF. The CDR3 nucleotides read TGTGCCAGTAGTATCGCTATAACCCAAGGGGTCTCCTACGAGCAGTACTTC. This sequence joins TRBV19 and TRBJ2-7, with D possibly being TRBD1 (5 bases). Trimming shortened V by 3 bases and J by 0 bases, and 18 bases separated the two germline ends. The CDR3 covers 17 residues. CDR1 and CDR2 (germline): LNHDA, SQIVND (reference sequence).

V and J are TRBV29-1 and TRBJ2-7; D may be TRBD1 (7 bases). Per germline, CDR1 SQVTM and CDR2 ANQGSEA. The V gene lost 1 base and the J gene lost 2 bases, with 12 bases spanning the gap. This CDR3 spans 14 amino acids. The DNA of the CDR3 is TGCAGCGTTGAAGGGCGGGACAGCGCCTACGAGCAGTACTTC. Its translation: CSVEGRDSAYEQYF.

The J gene is TRBJ2-7, the V gene TRBV27; D ambiguous. The germline V gene encodes CDR1 MNHEY and CDR2 SMNVEV (reference sequence). The CDR3 covers 14 residues. The V gene lost 0 bases and the J gene lost 1 base, with 7 bases spanning the gap. CDR3 sequence (DNA): TGTGCCAGCAGTTTATCGGCAGGTTCCTACGAGCAGTACTTC. As protein: CASSLSAGSYEQYF.

The chain combines TRBV5-1 with TRBJ2-2; 7 bases align to TRBD1. The germline V gene has CDR1 SGHRS and CDR2 YFSETQ. The CDR3 runs to 16 residues. J was trimmed by 0 bases and V by 3 bases; bases with no gene match: 5. CDR3 DNA: TGCGCCAGCAGCTGGGCGACAGGGACGAACACCGGGGAGCTGTTTTTT. Amino acid sequence: CASSWATGTNTGELFF.

This clone was seen a single time. The J gene is TRBJ1-5, the V gene TRBV28; 8 nucleotides agree with TRBD1. V was clipped by 6 bases and J by 4 bases; unmatched bases: 20. CDR1 and CDR2 from the germline V gene are MDHEN and SYDVKM. This CDR3 region has 19 residues. CDR3 coding DNA: TGTGCCAGCAGGCCGACCCTGCGGACAGGGTACACTACAAATCAGCCCCAGCATTTT. Translating it yields CASRPTLRTGYTTNQPQHF.

The rearrangement uses TRBV7-2 and TRBJ1-2; D is perhaps TRBD1 (5 bases). The V end was cut by 4 bases, the J end by 0 bases, with 21 bases between. Per the germline V gene, CDR1 is SGHTA and CDR2 is FQGNSA. CDR3 size: 18 residues. CDR3 DNA sequence: TGTGCCAGCAGCTCGTCGGGACTTCCTTCGACCACTAACTATGGCTACACCTTC. Protein sequence: CASSSSGLPSTTNYGYTF.

There are a few counts of this clone. The rearrangement links TRBV10-3 to TRBJ2-1; 8 bases are a match to TRBD2. CDR1 and CDR2 from the germline V gene are ENHRY and SYGVKD. With 8 bases clipped from V and 5 bases from J, the junction kept 2 bases outside the gene matches. This CDR3 contains 12 residues. The CDR3 coding sequence is TGTGCCATCCAGCGGGGGAACAATGAGCAGTTCTTC. This sequence encodes CAIQRGNNEQFF.

V and J are TRBV27 and TRBJ2-7, with TRBD2 identical over 14 bases. Germline-derived CDR1 and CDR2 are MNHEY and SMNVEV (reference sequence). V shed 3 bases and J 7 bases; nucleotides not matched to a gene: 14. This CDR3 spans 18 amino acids. CDR3 in amino acids: CASSFGLAGGERGREQYF. The CDR3 nucleotides are TGTGCCAGCAGTTTTGGACTAGCGGGAGGAGAAAGGGGTCGGGAGCAGTACTTC.

V is TRBV6-5 and J is TRBJ2-2; 7 bases align to TRBD2. Germline loops: CDR1 MNHEY, CDR2 SVGAGI. There are 15 residues in the CDR3. The junction had 10 bases not matched to a gene; V was cut back by 5 bases and J by 7 bases. Here the CDR3 DNA reads TGTGCCAGCAGTCAAGGACTAGTCGTGATCGGGGAGCTGTTTTTT. It codes for CASSQGLVVIGELFF.

The chain carries TRBV7-8 and TRBJ2-2; D not resolved. With 4 bases removed from V and 3 bases from J, the gap between germline ends came to 12 bases. The CDR3 runs to 15 residues. Germline V gene sequence: CDR1 SGHVS, CDR2 FQNEAQ. CDR3 nucleotide sequence: TGTGCCAGCAGCTGCGGCGGCAGACACACCGGGGAGCTGTTTTTT. This codes for CASSCGGRHTGELFF. The full variable domain, in which reference TRBV7-8 and TRBJ2-2 provide the parts outside the CDR3, is GAGVSQSPRYKVAKRGQDVALRCDPISGHVSLFWYQQALGQGPEFLTYFQNEAQLDKSGLPSDRFFAERPEGSVSTLKIQRTQQEDSAVYLCASSCGGRHTGELFFGEGSRLTVL.

The chain has TRBV27 and TRBJ2-7, with 15 bases that match TRBD2. The CDR3 is 18 amino acids. Germline V CDR1 and CDR2: MNHEY, SMNVEV (reference sequence). The J segment lost 4 bases and the V segment lost 6 bases, leaving 13 bases of the junction unmatched. CDR3 region: CASSPAGLAGGKGYEQYF. In nucleotides, the CDR3 is TGTGCCAGCAGCCCCGCCGGACTAGCGGGAGGGAAAGGGTACGAGCAGTACTTC.